Listed below are T cell receptor beta chains from one sample, sequenced in a study of CD8 T cells in ankylosing spondylitis. TCRdb fed the 5' RACE reads into MiXCR, producing one record per CDR3 protein. The table records a few hundred thousand distinct CDR3 sequences, less than 25% of them present only once. The sequenced material came from blood, either unsorted or a sorted T cell fraction (not recorded which). The receptors derive from a female donor with ankylosing spondylitis or in good health (not recorded which). CDR3s include the opening cysteine and the closing phenylalanine or tryptophan. D genes are given only for firm matches. Size tells how often a clone was seen (once, few, many) or the class of an expanded clone, and some rows leave it out.

clone_size	j_call	v_call	d_call	cdr3_nt	cdr3_aa
-	TRBJ2-2	TRBV12-3/TRBV12-4	TRBD1	TGTGCCAGCAGGCCAACAGGGGGAAGGATCGGGGAGCTGTTTTTT	CASRPTGGRIGELFF
-	TRBJ2-1	TRBV30	-	TGTGCCTGGACGGGATTCGGTGGGTTGGATGAGCAGTTCTTC	CAWTGFGGLDEQFF
-	TRBJ2-1	TRBV10-3	-	TGTGCCATCACTGAGCGGCGTTCCTACAATGAGCAGTTCTTC	CAITERRSYNEQFF
-	TRBJ2-3	TRBV20-1	TRBD2	TGCAGTGCTCCTAGAGTAGCGGGAGGTAACACAGATACGCAGTATTTT	CSAPRVAGGNTDTQYF
few	TRBJ1-1	TRBV4-3	TRBD1	TGCGCCAGCAGCCAAGTCGGCGGGACAGAGACGTTTTTTGGGGAAGCTTTCTTT	CASSQVGGTETFFGEAFF
-	TRBJ2-1	TRBV5-1	-	TGCGCCAGCAGCTTGGGAGGGGGGGCGGAGTACAATGAGCAGTTCTTC	CASSLGGGAEYNEQFF
-	TRBJ1-5	TRBV5-5	-	TGTGCCAGCAGCTTATTGAACACCAATCAGCCCCAGCATTTT	CASSLLNTNQPQHF
-	TRBJ1-2	TRBV27	-	TGTGCCAGCAGTGTGACAGGTCCCTATGGCTACACCTTC	CASSVTGPYGYTF
-	TRBJ1-4	TRBV10-3	-	TGTGCCATCGGACCCGGGATAGAGGGTGAAAAACTGTTTTTT	CAIGPGIEGEKLFF
-	TRBJ2-7	TRBV11-2	-	TGTGCCAGCAGCTTAGATCGGATAGCCTACTACGAGCAGTACTTC	CASSLDRIAYYEQYF
few	TRBJ2-7	TRBV14	-	TGTGCCAGCAGCCAAGCCCTTTTCAACGAGCAGTACTTC	CASSQALFNEQYF
-	TRBJ2-2	TRBV3-1	-	TGTGCCAGCAGCCAAGAGGGGGCAAGTCGTACCGGGGAGCTGTTTTTT	CASSQEGASRTGELFF
-	TRBJ2-7	TRBV6-5	TRBD2	TGTGCCAGCAGTTCCCGCGGGAGCTCCTACGAGCAGTACTTC	CASSSRGSSYEQYF
few	TRBJ2-2	TRBV11-1	TRBD1	TGTGCCAGCAGCTCAGGGACAGGGGGCGTGACCGGGGAGCTGTTTTTT	CASSSGTGGVTGELFF
-	TRBJ2-1	TRBV10-3	-	TGTGCCATCAGTACTCAAGTGGAGGATGAGCAGTTCTTC	CAISTQVEDEQFF
few	TRBJ1-5	TRBV15	-	TGTGCCACCAGCAGAGATCTGGTGAGTCAGCCCCAGCATTTT	CATSRDLVSQPQHF
many	TRBJ1-1	TRBV29-1	-	TGCAGCGCCGCCCCCGGGGGGGGGAACACTGAAGCTTTCTTT	CSAAPGGGNTEAFF
few	TRBJ2-1	TRBV6-2/TRBV6-3	-	TGTGCCAGCAGTTACTCTGGGGGAGCGTACAATGAGCAGTTCTTC	CASSYSGGAYNEQFF
few	TRBJ2-1	TRBV6-2/TRBV6-3	-	TGTGCCAGCAGTTTCAACCCCGACAGTAACTCCTACAATGAGCAGTTCTTC	CASSFNPDSNSYNEQFF
many	TRBJ1-2	TRBV12-3/TRBV12-4	-	TGTGCCAGCAGTCCGTCCGGGACCTACTACACCTTC	CASSPSGTYYTF
many	TRBJ2-1	TRBV12-3/TRBV12-4	TRBD1	TGTGCCAGCAGACGGACAGGGGGATATCGGAATGAGCAGTTCTTC	CASRRTGGYRNEQFF
few	TRBJ2-1	TRBV5-1	TRBD2	TGCGCCAGCAGCCCTGGGGGGATGAGGGAGGGCCTAAATGAGCAGTTCTTC	CASSPGGMREGLNEQFF
-	TRBJ1-1	TRBV6-5	-	TGTGCCAGCAGTTACTCGGGGGGCCGGCGGACTGAAGCTTTCTTT	CASSYSGGRRTEAFF
many	TRBJ2-7	TRBV12-3/TRBV12-4	TRBD2	TGTGCCAGCAGTAGGACTAGCGGTTCCTACGAGCAGTACTTC	CASSRTSGSYEQYF
few	TRBJ2-2	TRBV11-2	TRBD2	TGTGCCAGCAGCCCGGGACTAGCGGGAGCGAACACCGGGGAGCTGTTTTTT	CASSPGLAGANTGELFF
-	TRBJ1-1	TRBV7-8	-	TGTGCCAGCAGCGCCTATAGAAATGAGAACACTGAAGCTTTCTTT	CASSAYRNENTEAFF
-	TRBJ2-3	TRBV7-9	-	TGTGCCAGCAGCTTAGTGTTGGGACCCAATTTCTACACAGATACGCAGTATTTT	CASSLVLGPNFYTDTQYF
-	TRBJ2-3	TRBV6-1	TRBD2	TGTGCCAGCAGCCGGGGGGGACTAGCGTTGGCAGATACGCAGTATTTT	CASSRGGLALADTQYF
many	TRBJ2-1	TRBV4-2	-	TGTGCCAGCAGCCAAGATCCGACCCTCTACAATGAGCAGTTCTTC	CASSQDPTLYNEQFF
few	TRBJ2-3	TRBV5-1	TRBD1	TGCGCCAGCAATATTGGGACAGGCACAGATACGCAGTATTTT	CASNIGTGTDTQYF
few	TRBJ2-7	TRBV19	TRBD2	TGTGCCAGTAGTAGGCAGACTAGCGGGGGGACCTACGAGCAGTACTTC	CASSRQTSGGTYEQYF
few	TRBJ2-7	TRBV20-1	TRBD1	TGCAGTGCTAGGACCGGGACAGGGGGCGGCTACGAGCAGTACTTC	CSARTGTGGGYEQYF
-	TRBJ2-4	TRBV7-2	-	TGTGCCAGCACCGAGGGGGGGATTGCTAAAAACATTCAGTACTTC	CASTEGGIAKNIQYF
few	TRBJ1-2	TRBV5-1	-	TGCGCCAGCAGCACGCAAACAGGGCAGGGTGGCTACACCTTC	CASSTQTGQGGYTF
-	TRBJ2-6	TRBV19	-	TGTGCCAGCCGCAGGGGTCGGGCCAACGTCCTGACTTTC	CASRRGRANVLTF
many	TRBJ2-7	TRBV20-1	-	TGCAGTGCTACGCCGTGGGGGCGGGAAGGAGGCGAGCAGTACTTC	CSATPWGREGGEQYF
-	TRBJ2-1	TRBV5-1	TRBD2	TGCGCCAGCAGTTTATCAAGCGGGAGGGTAGGGATCAATGAGCAGTTCTTC	CASSLSSGRVGINEQFF
few	TRBJ2-5	TRBV20-1	-	TGCAGTGTTCTTAGCCGAGAGACCCAGTACTTC	CSVLSRETQYF
-	TRBJ2-1	TRBV5-4	-	TGTGCCAGCAGCTACGGGCCGACGGCGGACAATGAGCAGTTCTTC	CASSYGPTADNEQFF
few	TRBJ1-3	TRBV6-1	-	TGTGCCTGCAGTGAAGCACGCAGGGAGTCTGGAAACACCATATATTTT	CACSEARRESGNTIYF
-	TRBJ2-1	TRBV12-3/TRBV12-4	-	TGTGCCAGCAGTGCCTCCGGGAGAGCAGGGGATGAGCAGTTCTTC	CASSASGRAGDEQFF
-	TRBJ1-4	TRBV12-3/TRBV12-4	-	TGTGCCAGCAGTTTACGACACGCTAATGAAAAACTGTTTTTT	CASSLRHANEKLFF
few	TRBJ2-4	TRBV28	-	TGTGCCAGCAGTTCCCTTCCGGAGGGTGCATCGGACATTCAGTACTTC	CASSSLPEGASDIQYF
many	TRBJ2-3	TRBV29-1	-	TGCAGCGTCCGATTGACCGACAGGCCCACAGATACGCAGTATTTT	CSVRLTDRPTDTQYF
-	TRBJ2-1	TRBV5-1	-	TGCGCCAGCAGCTATACGGCGGGAAGCGGTGAGCAGTTCTTC	CASSYTAGSGEQFF